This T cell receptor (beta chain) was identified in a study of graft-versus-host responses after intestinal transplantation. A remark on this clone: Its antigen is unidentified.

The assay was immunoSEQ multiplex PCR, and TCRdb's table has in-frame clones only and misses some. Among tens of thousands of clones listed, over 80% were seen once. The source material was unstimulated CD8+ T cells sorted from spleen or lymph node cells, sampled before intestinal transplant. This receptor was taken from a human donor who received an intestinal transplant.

The CDR3 spells CASSSSKGQLLNEAFF. In DNA, the CDR3 is TGTGCCAGCAGTTCATCAAAGGGCCAGCTCCTAAATGAAGCTTTCTTT. The chain has TRBV27 and TRBJ1-1, with D unclear. V was trimmed by 4 bases and J by 7 bases, leaving 22 bases between them. CDR1 MNHEY and CDR2 SMNVEV come from the germline V gene (reference sequence). This CDR3 comprises 16 residues.